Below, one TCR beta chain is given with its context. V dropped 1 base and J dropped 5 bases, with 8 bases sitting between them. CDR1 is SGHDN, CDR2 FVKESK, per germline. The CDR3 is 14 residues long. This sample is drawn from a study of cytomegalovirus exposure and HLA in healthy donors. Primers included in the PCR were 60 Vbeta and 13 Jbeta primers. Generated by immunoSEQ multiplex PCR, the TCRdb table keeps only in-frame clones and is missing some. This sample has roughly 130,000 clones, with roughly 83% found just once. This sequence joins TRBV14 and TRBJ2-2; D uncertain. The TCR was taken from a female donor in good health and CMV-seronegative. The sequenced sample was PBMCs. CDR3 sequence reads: CASSQVVRTGELFF. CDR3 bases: TGTGCCAGCAGCCAAGTTGTCAGAACCGGGGAGCTGTTTTTT.